This is a list of T cell receptor beta chains from one sample in a study of T cells in localized non-small cell lung cancer. TCRdb's copy holds only in-frame clones and misses some; the assay was immunoSEQ multiplex PCR. The profile shows about 79,000 clones, 88% of them singletons. The sequencing here drew on peripheral blood, taken before any cancer treatment. Receptors were obtained from a woman aged 35 to 75 with stage I squamous cell lung carcinoma. CDR3s include the opening cysteine and the closing phenylalanine or tryptophan.

V gene: TRBV9
CDR3 length: 13
J gene: TRBJ1-2
CDR3 protein: CASSLTGIYGYTF

V gene: TRBV7-3
CDR3 length: 19
J gene: TRBJ2-4
CDR3 protein: CASSLLQDPRSAQKNIQYF

V gene: TRBV6-5
CDR3 length: 12
J gene: TRBJ1-1
CDR3 protein: CASSYSDTEAFF

V gene: TRBV21-1
CDR3 length: 18
J gene: TRBJ2-5
CDR3 protein: CASSKGNWRDRGGETQYF

V gene: TRBV2
CDR3 length: 14
J gene: TRBJ2-7
CDR3 protein: CASSALTVRDEQYF

V gene: TRBV7-2
CDR3 length: 16
J gene: TRBJ1-6
CDR3 protein: CASSRNTGIGNSPLHF

V gene: TRBV4-1
CDR3 length: 16
J gene: TRBJ2-1
CDR3 protein: CASSQLLVQPYNEQFF

V gene: TRBV27
CDR3 length: 14
J gene: TRBJ1-5
CDR3 protein: CASSLQGGNQPQHF

V gene: TRBV10-3
CDR3 length: 12
J gene: TRBJ1-2
CDR3 protein: CATGGIGVGYTF

V gene: TRBV4-2
CDR3 length: 17
J gene: TRBJ2-1
CDR3 protein: CASSQDTSGGAIWEQFF

V gene: TRBV5-4
CDR3 length: 15
J gene: TRBJ2-3
CDR3 protein: CASSLSMGSTDTQYF

V gene: TRBV7-9
CDR3 length: 13
J gene: TRBJ1-4
CDR3 protein: CASSFEANEKLFF

V gene: TRBV19
CDR3 length: 13
J gene: TRBJ1-3
CDR3 protein: CASRRVSGNTIYF

V gene: TRBV5-1
CDR3 length: 14
J gene: TRBJ2-7
CDR3 protein: CASSLVGTLYEQYF

V gene: TRBV25-1
CDR3 length: 13
J gene: TRBJ2-7
CDR3 protein: CASSVNLNNEQYF

V gene: TRBV27
CDR3 length: 12
J gene: TRBJ2-1
CDR3 protein: CASSRGYNEQFF

V gene: TRBV29-1
CDR3 length: 13
J gene: TRBJ2-1
CDR3 protein: CSVYGQGINEQFF

V gene: TRBV18
CDR3 length: 13
J gene: TRBJ1-5
CDR3 protein: CASSPRGEQPQHF

V gene: TRBV7-9
CDR3 length: 17
J gene: TRBJ2-5
CDR3 protein: CASSSLPGLAGKETQYF

V gene: TRBV5-6
CDR3 length: 15
J gene: TRBJ1-5
CDR3 protein: CASSWGQGEAQPQHF

V gene: TRBV2
CDR3 length: 14
J gene: TRBJ2-4
CDR3 protein: CASSEGGNKNIQYF

V gene: TRBV18
CDR3 length: 14
J gene: TRBJ1-1
CDR3 protein: CASIGTPRDIEAFF

V gene: TRBV7-6
CDR3 length: 15
J gene: TRBJ1-2
CDR3 protein: CASSLGAGVTYGYTF

V gene: TRBV19
CDR3 length: 13
J gene: TRBJ2-7
CDR3 protein: CASSYPPSIEQYF

V gene: TRBV5-6
CDR3 length: 15
J gene: TRBJ1-1
CDR3 protein: CASSWSDRWNTEAFF

V gene: TRBV27
CDR3 length: 14
J gene: TRBJ1-2
CDR3 protein: CASSVQGATAGYTF

V gene: TRBV18
CDR3 length: 14
J gene: TRBJ1-3
CDR3 protein: CASSPDSWGNTIYF

V gene: TRBV4-1
CDR3 length: 14
J gene: TRBJ1-1
CDR3 protein: CASSQDPWNTEAFF

V gene: TRBV13
CDR3 length: 15
J gene: TRBJ1-6
CDR3 protein: CASSRGQGADSPLHF

V gene: TRBV30
CDR3 length: 14
J gene: TRBJ2-5
CDR3 protein: CAWSVRLFQETQYF

V gene: TRBV11-2
CDR3 length: 13
J gene: TRBJ2-4
CDR3 protein: CASSLDYRNIQYF

V gene: TRBV30
CDR3 length: 15
J gene: TRBJ1-4
CDR3 protein: CAWSPQGQGNEKLFF

V gene: TRBV5-6
CDR3 length: 11
J gene: TRBJ2-7
CDR3 protein: CASSLGHEQYF

V gene: TRBV6-1
CDR3 length: 13
J gene: TRBJ1-1
CDR3 protein: CASSEGQGLKAFF

V gene: TRBV7-7
CDR3 length: 15
J gene: TRBJ2-1
CDR3 protein: CASSLTAGGNNEQFF

V gene: TRBV9
CDR3 length: 12
J gene: TRBJ2-1
CDR3 protein: CASSHASNEQFF

V gene: TRBV7-7
CDR3 length: 13
J gene: TRBJ1-5
CDR3 protein: CASSLGNDQPQHF

V gene: TRBV19
CDR3 length: 17
J gene: TRBJ1-6
CDR3 protein: CASSIGVAGSFNSPLHF

V gene: TRBV29-1
CDR3 length: 15
J gene: TRBJ2-3
CDR3 protein: CSVTGSLSVTDTQYF

V gene: TRBV6-1
CDR3 length: 20
J gene: TRBJ1-3
CDR3 protein: CASSEGVGLGFWPSGNTIYF

V gene: TRBV19
CDR3 length: 14
J gene: TRBJ2-1
CDR3 protein: CASSIGTGSNEQFF

V gene: TRBV9
CDR3 length: 15
J gene: TRBJ1-1
CDR3 protein: CASSVGQGRRTEAFF

V gene: TRBV5-6
CDR3 length: 16
J gene: TRBJ2-5
CDR3 protein: CASSLWGSGRQETQYF

V gene: TRBV4-1
CDR3 length: 15
J gene: TRBJ1-2
CDR3 protein: CASSQDRRTDYGYTF

V gene: TRBV6-5
CDR3 length: 13
J gene: TRBJ2-3
CDR3 protein: CASSYARSDTQYF

V gene: TRBV14
CDR3 length: 15
J gene: TRBJ2-7
CDR3 protein: CASSGTGGGTGEQYF

V gene: TRBV6-5
CDR3 length: 15
J gene: TRBJ1-2
CDR3 protein: CASSYSSGLNYGYTF

V gene: TRBV10-1
CDR3 length: 11
J gene: TRBJ1-1
CDR3 protein: CASRGDTEAFF

V gene: TRBV29-1
CDR3 length: 12
J gene: TRBJ1-2
CDR3 protein: CSVGDRNYGYTF

V gene: TRBV30
CDR3 length: 14
J gene: TRBJ2-5
CDR3 protein: CAWSLTTFQETQYF

V gene: TRBV11-1
CDR3 length: 14
J gene: TRBJ1-2
CDR3 protein: CASSRDSPNYGYTF

V gene: TRBV5-1
CDR3 length: 14
J gene: TRBJ1-4
CDR3 protein: CASSLSGVGEKLFF

V gene: TRBV2
CDR3 length: 11
J gene: TRBJ1-6
CDR3 protein: CASRWNSPLHF

V gene: TRBV9
CDR3 length: 15
J gene: TRBJ2-3
CDR3 protein: CASSVDGTDVDTQYF

V gene: TRBV5-6
CDR3 length: 15
J gene: TRBJ1-2
CDR3 protein: CASSEPADLLARYSF

V gene: TRBV5-1
CDR3 length: 16
J gene: TRBJ2-3
CDR3 protein: CASSPGRTSGADTQYF

V gene: TRBV7-2
CDR3 length: 15
J gene: TRBJ1-6
CDR3 protein: CASSYNWGPGSPLHF